The entry that follows covers one T cell receptor (beta chain) sequence. Study donors comprised healthy, HIV-negative adults devoid of recent acute infection or vaccination. The authors divided CD4+ cells into CD45RA+ naive and CD45RA-negative memory subsets. CDR1 and CDR2 from the germline V gene are SGHTA and FQGNSA. There are 14 residues in the CDR3. Germline trimming cut 2 bases from V and 2 bases from J; bases unmatched to any gene: 1. The record originates from a study of shared clonotypes between healthy human individuals. Sequencing was performed with immunoSEQ multiplex PCR; in TCRdb, only in-frame clones are kept and a portion is missing. The table shows some 2.1 million clones, with 85% to 95% occurring only once.

The sequenced material came from naive CD4+ T cells sorted from blood. Subset noted: CD45RA+ positively selected. The sequence was obtained from a man between 18 and 35 years old in good health. This rearrangement joins TRBV7-2 to TRBJ2-5; 8 nucleotides match TRBD2. CDR3 DNA: TGTGCCAGCAGCTTACCGGGGGGGCAAGAGACCCAGTACTTC. It specifies CASSLPGGQETQYF.